A selection of T cell receptor beta chains follows, all from one sample in a study of T-cell reconstitution after alpha-beta-depleted transplantation in children. TCRdb re-called the PCR reads with MiXCR, one entry per CDR3 protein. Altogether over 300,000 distinct CDR3 sequences are present, about a tenth being singletons, with the ten largest covering roughly 2.5%. Sequencing used PBMCs from the stem cell graft donor, obtained from the stem cell graft. The receptor source for this set is a human donor who donated a stem cell graft to a child with acute lymphoblastic leukemia. The CDR3 runs from the conserved cysteine through the conserved F or W. The D gene is left open where the match is weak. Size values are once, few and many counts, or a class for expanded clones, and some rows have none.

few | TRBD1 | TRBJ2-5 | TRBV7-2 | 15 | TGTGCCAGCAGTACACTCAGGGGGTCCCAAGAGACCCAGTACTTC | CASSTLRGSQETQYF
many | TRBD2 | TRBJ2-7 | TRBV5-1 | 17 | TGCGCCAGCAGCCCGGGGACTAGCGGGAGTCTTACCTACGAGCAGTACTTC | CASSPGTSGSLTYEQYF
many | TRBD1 | TRBJ1-5 | TRBV10-3 | 16 | TGTGCCATCAGTGGGGGGACAGGCTGGGGCAATCAGCCCCAGCATTTT | CAISGGTGWGNQPQHF
- | - | TRBJ2-7 | TRBV4-1 | 15 | TGCGCCAGCAGCCAAGAGCACAGAAGCTCCTACGAGCAGTACTTC | CASSQEHRSSYEQYF
few | TRBD1 | TRBJ1-6 | TRBV7-2 | 14 | TGTGCCAGCAGCCTGGGACAGGGGCTGTCACCCCTCCACTTT | CASSLGQGLSPLHF
- | - | TRBJ2-3 | TRBV6-5 | 16 | TGTGCCAGCAGTTACACAGCCCCGGGTCCCGGAGATACGCAGTATTTT | CASSYTAPGPGDTQYF
many | TRBD1 | TRBJ2-7 | TRBV7-6 | 14 | TGTGCCAGCAGCCCAGACAGGGGAACCTACGAGCAGTACTTC | CASSPDRGTYEQYF
many | TRBD2 | TRBJ2-1 | TRBV15 | 15 | TGTGCCACCAGCAGAGAAGGGAGGGCCTTGGGAGAGCAGTTCTTC | CATSREGRALGEQFF
- | TRBD2 | TRBJ2-1 | TRBV7-6 | 16 | TGTGCCAGCAGCTTACAACTAGCGGGAGGATACAATGAGCAGTTCTTC | CASSLQLAGGYNEQFF
few | - | TRBJ1-6 | TRBV7-2 | 13 | TGTGCCAGCAGCGTTCCAGGGTTTTCACCCCTCCACTTT | CASSVPGFSPLHF
few | TRBD1 | TRBJ2-1 | TRBV20-1 | 14 | TGCAGTGCTAGATTCTCCCAGGGGGAAAATGAGCAGTTCTTC | CSARFSQGENEQFF
few | - | TRBJ2-5 | TRBV20-1 | 13 | TGCAGTGCTAGGGGAAGCGCAGGGTGGACCCAGTACTTC | CSARGSAGWTQYF
- | - | TRBJ2-5 | TRBV6-2/TRBV6-3 | 18 | TGTGCCAGCAGTTACTCGGTCAAGGGGCACACCACCGAAGAGACCCAGTACTTC | CASSYSVKGHTTEETQYF
few | TRBD2 | TRBJ2-1 | TRBV6-2/TRBV6-3 | 17 | TGTGCCAGCATTACCCAGAGTATGGGAGGGCCTGGAGGGGAGCAGTTCTTC | CASITQSMGGPGGEQFF
- | - | TRBJ2-3 | TRBV7-6 | 17 | TGTGCCAGCAGCTCGCCGGGACACCTCTTTAGCACAGATACGCAGTATTTT | CASSSPGHLFSTDTQYF
- | - | TRBJ2-7 | TRBV7-3 | 14 | TGTGCCAGCAGCTTCGGCGGAGCCACCTACGAGCAGTACTTC | CASSFGGATYEQYF
- | - | TRBJ2-3 | TRBV10-3 | 15 | TGTGCCATCAGTGAGGGAGCGGAGGGAACAGATACGCAGTATTTT | CAISEGAEGTDTQYF
- | - | TRBJ2-5 | TRBV10-3 | 14 | TGTGCCATCAGTGAAGAGACAGCAAAAGAGACCCAGTACTTC | CAISEETAKETQYF
many | - | TRBJ1-2 | TRBV7-2 | 13 | TGTGCCAGCAGCCCCCATGCTAACTATGGCTACACCTTC | CASSPHANYGYTF
- | - | TRBJ2-7 | TRBV28 | 15 | TGTGCCAGCAGCAAACCACTCGGGAGAACCTACGAGCAGTACTTC | CASSKPLGRTYEQYF
many | - | TRBJ1-1 | TRBV20-1 | 13 | TGCAGTGCTAGCCCTGAGTTGAACACTGAAGCTTTCTTT | CSASPELNTEAFF
- | TRBD1 | TRBJ1-5 | TRBV5-6 | 18 | TGTGCCAGCAGCCCAGGGACAGGCCACACCTTGGGCCGTCAGCCCCAGCATTTT | CASSPGTGHTLGRQPQHF
- | TRBD1 | TRBJ1-1 | TRBV5-1 | 16 | TGCGCCAGCAGGGAGGGGACAGGCGTCACGGGCACTGAAGCTTTCTTT | CASREGTGVTGTEAFF
many | - | TRBJ2-7 | TRBV9 | 15 | TGTGCCAGCAGTAAATCCGGGACGGGTATCTACGAGCAGTACTTC | CASSKSGTGIYEQYF
few | TRBD2 | TRBJ2-7 | TRBV7-9 | 16 | TGTGCCAGCAGCCCCCGACTAGCGGGAGTCAACTACGAGCAGTACTTC | CASSPRLAGVNYEQYF
few | - | TRBJ2-3 | TRBV5-1 | 15 | TGCGCCAGCAGCTTGGTTAGGGCTCCGGCAGATACGCAGTATTTT | CASSLVRAPADTQYF
- | - | TRBJ2-7 | TRBV7-6 | 15 | TGTGCCAGCAGCGCACAGTCAGAGGGGCTCTACGAGCAGTACTTC | CASSAQSEGLYEQYF
few | TRBD2 | TRBJ2-5 | TRBV7-8 | 16 | TGTGCCAGCAGTGCGGGACTAGCGGGAGGGAGGGAGACCCAGTACTTC | CASSAGLAGGRETQYF
- | - | TRBJ1-4 | TRBV11-1 | 20 | TGTGCCAGCAGCTTAGCGGTGAGAGACGGGGGACCTTCGACTAATGAAAAACTGTTTTTT | CASSLAVRDGGPSTNEKLFF
- | TRBD1 | TRBJ1-4 | TRBV27 | 15 | TGTGCCAGCAGGACAAAACAGGGGTGGGATGAAAAACTGTTTTTT | CASRTKQGWDEKLFF
many | - | TRBJ1-2 | TRBV2 | 15 | TGTGCCAGCAGTGCTGATTGGGGTCCTACCTATGGCTACACCTTC | CASSADWGPTYGYTF
- | TRBD2 | TRBJ2-2 | TRBV7-3 | 15 | TGTGCCAGCAGCTTAACTCCGACTAGCCCCCCTGAGCTGTTTTTT | CASSLTPTSPPELFF
few | TRBD1 | TRBJ1-1 | TRBV12-3/TRBV12-4 | 17 | TGTGCCAGCAGTTTAGTGACAGGGCCCGAGGTGGGCACTGAAGCTTTCTTT | CASSLVTGPEVGTEAFF
few | - | TRBJ2-7 | TRBV18 | 14 | TGTGCCAGCTCCCCGGGACGGACCCACGACGAGCAGTACTTC | CASSPGRTHDEQYF
- | - | TRBJ2-1 | TRBV7-9 | 14 | TGTGCCAGCGGGGCGGGCAGGACCTACAATGAGCAGTTCTTC | CASGAGRTYNEQFF
- | - | TRBJ2-4 | TRBV28 | 18 | TGTGCCAGCAGTCCTTTCCCGTTAAGGCCCGGGGCCAAAAACATTCAGTACTTC | CASSPFPLRPGAKNIQYF
few | TRBD1 | TRBJ2-4 | TRBV6-2/TRBV6-3 | 14 | TGTGCCAGCAGTTCTGGACAGGGTGAAAGTATTCAGTACTTC | CASSSGQGESIQYF
few | - | TRBJ1-5 | TRBV7-9 | 13 | TGTGCCAGCAGCTTAGAGTTCCGGGACCCTTTGCATTTT | CASSLEFRDPLHF
- | TRBD2 | TRBJ2-3 | TRBV5-4 | 13 | TGTGCCGGGGGGGGGACGGGCCCAGATACGCAGTATTTT | CAGGGTGPDTQYF
- | TRBD2 | TRBJ2-5 | TRBV3-1 | 16 | TGTGCCAGCAGCCAAGAGCTAGCGGGAGCAGGGGAGACCCAGTACTTC | CASSQELAGAGETQYF
- | - | TRBJ1-5 | TRBV4-1 | 14 | TGCGCCAGCAGCCAAGCAGGGGCACTGGGGCCCCAGCATTTT | CASSQAGALGPQHF
- | TRBD1 | TRBJ1-1 | TRBV5-1 | 15 | TGCGCCAGCAGCTTGGGTACAGGGGTGGTCACTGAAGCTTTCTTT | CASSLGTGVVTEAFF
- | - | TRBJ2-7 | TRBV5-1 | 13 | TGCGCCAGCAGCGATGGGCCCTACTACGAGCAGTACTTC | CASSDGPYYEQYF
many | - | TRBJ2-1 | TRBV20-1 | 11 | TGCAGTGCTAGAGAGGACAATGAGCAGTTCTTC | CSAREDNEQFF
- | - | TRBJ2-5 | TRBV12-3/TRBV12-4 | 15 | TGTGCCAGCAGTTCAGCGTTACTTGACCAAGAGACCCAGTACTTC | CASSSALLDQETQYF
- | - | TRBJ2-1 | TRBV11-2 | 15 | TGTGCCAGCAGCCCCCCCGTTGGGGTTTACAATGAGCAGTTCTTC | CASSPPVGVYNEQFF
- | - | TRBJ2-3 | TRBV6-2/TRBV6-3 | 16 | TGTGCCAGCAGTTACTCTCAGGGGTCCTCCACAGATACGCAGTATTTT | CASSYSQGSSTDTQYF
few | - | TRBJ2-1 | TRBV29-1 | 12 | TGCAGCGTGGGTCTAGCGATGAATGAGCAGTTCTTC | CSVGLAMNEQFF
few | - | TRBJ2-2 | TRBV5-1 | 16 | TGCGCCAGCAGCCCGACGCGAAACGCGAACACCGGGGAGCTGTTTTTT | CASSPTRNANTGELFF
many | - | TRBJ2-7 | TRBV5-8 | 13 | TGTGCCAGCAGCTATAAACAGGAATACGAGCAGTACTTC | CASSYKQEYEQYF
many | - | TRBJ1-5 | TRBV11-2 | 17 | TGTGCCAGCAGCCTCCCTAGGGTGGGAAATAGCAATCAGCCCCAGCATTTT | CASSLPRVGNSNQPQHF
- | TRBD2 | TRBJ2-2 | TRBV19 | 15 | TGTGCCAGTACCCTTGGGACTAGAGGCACCGGGGAGCTGTTTTTT | CASTLGTRGTGELFF
many | - | TRBJ2-3 | TRBV28 | 15 | TGTGCCAGCAGCCCTTCTGGGCAGTCCGCAGATACGCAGTATTTT | CASSPSGQSADTQYF
few | TRBD2 | TRBJ2-3 | TRBV7-2 | 17 | TGTGCCAGCAGCACTACTAGCGGGAGGGCCCCCACAGATACGCAGTATTTT | CASSTTSGRAPTDTQYF
many | TRBD2 | TRBJ2-7 | TRBV6-2/TRBV6-3 | 15 | TGTGCCAGCAGTCTACCCAGCGGGAACATCCACGAGCAGTACTTC | CASSLPSGNIHEQYF
- | TRBD1 | TRBJ2-1 | TRBV12-3/TRBV12-4 | 13 | TGTGCCAGCAGTCTCCCAGGGGGACATGAGCAGTTCTTC | CASSLPGGHEQFF
many | - | TRBJ2-1 | TRBV6-6 | 12 | TGTGCCAGCAGTTACACTGGGGATGAGCAGTTCTTC | CASSYTGDEQFF